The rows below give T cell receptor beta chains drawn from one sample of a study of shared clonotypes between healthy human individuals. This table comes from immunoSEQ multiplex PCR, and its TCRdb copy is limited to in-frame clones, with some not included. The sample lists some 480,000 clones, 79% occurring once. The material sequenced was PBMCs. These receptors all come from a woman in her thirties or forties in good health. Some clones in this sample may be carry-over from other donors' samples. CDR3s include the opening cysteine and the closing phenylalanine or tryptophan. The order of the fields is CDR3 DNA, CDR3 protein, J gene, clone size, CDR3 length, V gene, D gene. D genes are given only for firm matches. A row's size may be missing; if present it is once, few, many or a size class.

CDR3 DNA: TGTGCCAGCAGCCCAAGAGGCGGGAGTGCCTACAATGAGCAGTTCTTC
CDR3 protein: CASSPRGGSAYNEQFF
J gene: TRBJ2-1
clone size: few
CDR3 length: 16
V gene: TRBV7-9
D gene: TRBD2

CDR3 DNA: TGCGCCAGCAGCCCTCGACTAGCGGGACCCACCGGGGAGCTGTTTTTT
CDR3 protein: CASSPRLAGPTGELFF
J gene: TRBJ2-2
clone size: once
CDR3 length: 16
V gene: TRBV5-1
D gene: TRBD2

CDR3 DNA: TGTGCCAGCAGGCCTACTCTTTCCGCTGAAGCTTTCTTT
CDR3 protein: CASRPTLSAEAFF
J gene: TRBJ1-1
clone size: few
CDR3 length: 13
V gene: TRBV6-6
D gene: -

CDR3 DNA: TGTGCCAGCAGTTGGGGACTAGCGGCTAACACCGGGGAGCTGTTTTTT
CDR3 protein: CASSWGLAANTGELFF
J gene: TRBJ2-2
clone size: -
CDR3 length: 16
V gene: TRBV28
D gene: TRBD2

CDR3 DNA: TGTGCCAGCAGCTCCAGACAGGGGATTGGTCAGCCCCAGCATTTT
CDR3 protein: CASSSRQGIGQPQHF
J gene: TRBJ1-5
clone size: few
CDR3 length: 15
V gene: TRBV6-5
D gene: TRBD1

CDR3 DNA: TGTGCCAGCAGTGCAATCAGCGGGACTGGGGCCAACGTCCTGACTTTC
CDR3 protein: CASSAISGTGANVLTF
J gene: TRBJ2-6
clone size: -
CDR3 length: 16
V gene: TRBV6-1
D gene: TRBD2

CDR3 DNA: TGTGCCAGTAGTAGGTTGCTTGGGAGGCGTGAGCAGTACTTC
CDR3 protein: CASSRLLGRREQYF
J gene: TRBJ2-7
clone size: -
CDR3 length: 14
V gene: TRBV19
D gene: -

CDR3 DNA: TGTGCCAGCCGCGACAGCCTCTACACAGATACGCAGTATTTT
CDR3 protein: CASRDSLYTDTQYF
J gene: TRBJ2-3
clone size: many
CDR3 length: 14
V gene: TRBV2
D gene: -

CDR3 DNA: TGTGCCAGCTCACCTCAGGGGAGCTCCTACAATGAGCAGTTCTTC
CDR3 protein: CASSPQGSSYNEQFF
J gene: TRBJ2-1
clone size: few
CDR3 length: 15
V gene: TRBV18
D gene: -

CDR3 DNA: TGCGCCAGCAGCCCCCGGGTGGGACAAAGCAACAATGAGCAGTTCTTC
CDR3 protein: CASSPRVGQSNNEQFF
J gene: TRBJ2-1
clone size: -
CDR3 length: 16
V gene: TRBV5-1
D gene: -

CDR3 DNA: TGTGCCATCAGGGGCAGGGGCGACAACACTGAAGCTTTCTTT
CDR3 protein: CAIRGRGDNTEAFF
J gene: TRBJ1-1
clone size: -
CDR3 length: 14
V gene: TRBV10-3
D gene: -

CDR3 DNA: TGCAGCGTTGAAGTGGCAGGGGGGGCGTACTCCTACGAGCAGTACTTC
CDR3 protein: CSVEVAGGAYSYEQYF
J gene: TRBJ2-7
clone size: once
CDR3 length: 16
V gene: TRBV29-1
D gene: -

CDR3 DNA: TGTGCCAGCAGTGAAGCGTTTTTCGGCCTTAACTATGGCTACACCTTC
CDR3 protein: CASSEAFFGLNYGYTF
J gene: TRBJ1-2
clone size: -
CDR3 length: 16
V gene: TRBV6-1
D gene: -

CDR3 DNA: TGTGCCAGCAACCTTCAGCCCCAGCATTTT
CDR3 protein: CASNLQPQHF
J gene: TRBJ1-5
clone size: -
CDR3 length: 10
V gene: TRBV28
D gene: -

CDR3 DNA: TGTGCCAGCAGCTTGGTTACAGTCCAATCCTACGAGCAGTACTTC
CDR3 protein: CASSLVTVQSYEQYF
J gene: TRBJ2-7
clone size: -
CDR3 length: 15
V gene: TRBV5-5
D gene: -

CDR3 DNA: TGTGCCACCAGCGATTTTTCCTACGAGCAGTACTTC
CDR3 protein: CATSDFSYEQYF
J gene: TRBJ2-7
clone size: -
CDR3 length: 12
V gene: TRBV15
D gene: -

CDR3 DNA: TGTGCCAGCAGTTTAGAGAGGTCCACCTACGGCTACACCTTC
CDR3 protein: CASSLERSTYGYTF
J gene: TRBJ1-2
clone size: -
CDR3 length: 14
V gene: TRBV28
D gene: -

CDR3 DNA: TGTGCCAGCAGCTTAGTCTTGGGACTAGTAGATACGCAGTATTTT
CDR3 protein: CASSLVLGLVDTQYF
J gene: TRBJ2-3
clone size: -
CDR3 length: 15
V gene: TRBV7-9
D gene: TRBD2

CDR3 DNA: TGTGCCAGCAGTAACAGACACACTGAAGCTTTCTTT
CDR3 protein: CASSNRHTEAFF
J gene: TRBJ1-1
clone size: -
CDR3 length: 12
V gene: TRBV28
D gene: -

CDR3 DNA: TGTGCCAGCAGCTTACTGGCTACCGGGGAGCTGTTTTTT
CDR3 protein: CASSLLATGELFF
J gene: TRBJ2-2
clone size: -
CDR3 length: 13
V gene: TRBV7-3
D gene: -

CDR3 DNA: TGTGCCAGCAACACTCCGGGGGACACCTACGAGCAGTACTTC
CDR3 protein: CASNTPGDTYEQYF
J gene: TRBJ2-7
clone size: -
CDR3 length: 14
V gene: TRBV28
D gene: -

CDR3 DNA: TGCGCCAGCAGTGAGTACCTAGCGGGAGGGCCCACCGAGCAGTACTTC
CDR3 protein: CASSEYLAGGPTEQYF
J gene: TRBJ2-7
clone size: -
CDR3 length: 16
V gene: TRBV10-2
D gene: TRBD2

CDR3 DNA: TGTGCCAGCAGTGGTTGGGGACAGGGCAGTCAGCCCCAGCATTTT
CDR3 protein: CASSGWGQGSQPQHF
J gene: TRBJ1-5
clone size: -
CDR3 length: 15
V gene: TRBV5-8
D gene: TRBD1

CDR3 DNA: TGTGCCAGTAGGACGGGGGCGTATTCTGGGGCCAACGTCCTGACTTTC
CDR3 protein: CASRTGAYSGANVLTF
J gene: TRBJ2-6
clone size: -
CDR3 length: 16
V gene: TRBV19
D gene: -

CDR3 DNA: TGCAGCGTTCCCCAAACAGACAGGTTAGGCAATGAGCAGTTCTTC
CDR3 protein: CSVPQTDRLGNEQFF
J gene: TRBJ2-1
clone size: once
CDR3 length: 15
V gene: TRBV29-1
D gene: -

CDR3 DNA: TGTGCCAGCAGCTTCGGGACACAAAGTGGGGAGACCCAGTACTTC
CDR3 protein: CASSFGTQSGETQYF
J gene: TRBJ2-5
clone size: once
CDR3 length: 15
V gene: TRBV7-9
D gene: -

CDR3 DNA: TGTGCCAGCTCACCTACCATGGGGGACCACTATGGCTACACCTTC
CDR3 protein: CASSPTMGDHYGYTF
J gene: TRBJ1-2
clone size: -
CDR3 length: 15
V gene: TRBV18
D gene: -

CDR3 DNA: TGTGCCAGCAGTGAAGCACCGGCTAGGACAGGGACGACTAATGAAAAACTGTTTTTT
CDR3 protein: CASSEAPARTGTTNEKLFF
J gene: TRBJ1-4
clone size: -
CDR3 length: 19
V gene: TRBV2
D gene: TRBD1

CDR3 DNA: TGTGCCAGCAGTGAGGAGGGGACTAGTCACGAGCAGTACTTC
CDR3 protein: CASSEEGTSHEQYF
J gene: TRBJ2-7
clone size: -
CDR3 length: 14
V gene: TRBV6-1
D gene: TRBD2

CDR3 DNA: TGTGCCAGCAGCTTAGACTCTGAAGGATACAATGAGCAGTTCTTC
CDR3 protein: CASSLDSEGYNEQFF
J gene: TRBJ2-1
clone size: -
CDR3 length: 15
V gene: TRBV7-2
D gene: -

CDR3 DNA: TGCGCCAGCAGCTTGGACAGGGGGCGTGAGACCCAGTACTTC
CDR3 protein: CASSLDRGRETQYF
J gene: TRBJ2-5
clone size: once
CDR3 length: 14
V gene: TRBV5-1
D gene: TRBD1

CDR3 DNA: TGCGCCAGCAGCCAGACGGGAGGGCCGGCAGATACGCAGTATTTT
CDR3 protein: CASSQTGGPADTQYF
J gene: TRBJ2-3
clone size: -
CDR3 length: 15
V gene: TRBV4-3
D gene: TRBD2

CDR3 DNA: TGTGCCATCAGTGAGAGGAGTAGCGGGAAGGGGACAGATACGCAGTATTTT
CDR3 protein: CAISERSSGKGTDTQYF
J gene: TRBJ2-3
clone size: -
CDR3 length: 17
V gene: TRBV10-3
D gene: TRBD2

CDR3 DNA: TGTGCCACCCGTGGGACAGGGAGTTCCTACGAGCAGTACTTC
CDR3 protein: CATRGTGSSYEQYF
J gene: TRBJ2-7
clone size: -
CDR3 length: 14
V gene: TRBV28
D gene: TRBD1

CDR3 DNA: TGTGCCAGCAGTGGGTCGGCGGAGACCCAGTACTTC
CDR3 protein: CASSGSAETQYF
J gene: TRBJ2-5
clone size: -
CDR3 length: 12
V gene: TRBV28
D gene: -

CDR3 DNA: TGTGCCAGCAGTTACTCCCCATACGAGCAGTACTTC
CDR3 protein: CASSYSPYEQYF
J gene: TRBJ2-7
clone size: -
CDR3 length: 12
V gene: TRBV6-5
D gene: -

CDR3 DNA: TGTGCCAGCAGTTACCGGTGGAGCTCTGGAAACACCATATATTTT
CDR3 protein: CASSYRWSSGNTIYF
J gene: TRBJ1-3
clone size: many
CDR3 length: 15
V gene: TRBV6-5
D gene: -

CDR3 DNA: TGCGCCAGCAGCCAAGGAGGGGGAGCCCCAAAAAACATTCAGTACTTC
CDR3 protein: CASSQGGGAPKNIQYF
J gene: TRBJ2-4
clone size: -
CDR3 length: 16
V gene: TRBV4-3
D gene: -

CDR3 DNA: TGTGCCACCAGCAGATACCAAGAGACCCAGTACTTC
CDR3 protein: CATSRYQETQYF
J gene: TRBJ2-5
clone size: -
CDR3 length: 12
V gene: TRBV15
D gene: -

CDR3 DNA: TGCGCCAGCAGCCAAGATGCGTCCCCTGACCAGCCCCAGCATTTT
CDR3 protein: CASSQDASPDQPQHF
J gene: TRBJ1-5
clone size: -
CDR3 length: 15
V gene: TRBV4-3
D gene: -

CDR3 DNA: TGCGCCAGCAGCCAAGGGACAGCGAATCAGCCCCAGCATTTT
CDR3 protein: CASSQGTANQPQHF
J gene: TRBJ1-5
clone size: once
CDR3 length: 14
V gene: TRBV5-1
D gene: TRBD1

CDR3 DNA: TGTGCCACCAGCAGAGTGGCGAGCGGGCTGGATACGCAGTATTTT
CDR3 protein: CATSRVASGLDTQYF
J gene: TRBJ2-3
clone size: -
CDR3 length: 15
V gene: TRBV15
D gene: -

CDR3 DNA: TGTGCCAGCAGTTTGGGGACAGATACGCAGTATTTT
CDR3 protein: CASSLGTDTQYF
J gene: TRBJ2-3
clone size: once
CDR3 length: 12
V gene: TRBV27
D gene: -

CDR3 DNA: TGTGCCAGCCGGGGGGTAGGGTTCGGCACTGAAGCTTTCTTT
CDR3 protein: CASRGVGFGTEAFF
J gene: TRBJ1-1
clone size: -
CDR3 length: 14
V gene: TRBV4-2
D gene: -

CDR3 DNA: TGTGCCAGCAGCTTAGATCCGGGCCGAAGGGATGAGCAGTTCTTC
CDR3 protein: CASSLDPGRRDEQFF
J gene: TRBJ2-1
clone size: -
CDR3 length: 15
V gene: TRBV7-3
D gene: -

CDR3 DNA: TGTGCCAGCAGTCCTCGACCGACGGGAAACTATGGCTACACCTTC
CDR3 protein: CASSPRPTGNYGYTF
J gene: TRBJ1-2
clone size: -
CDR3 length: 15
V gene: TRBV25-1
D gene: -

CDR3 DNA: TGTGCCAGCAGTTACGGAGGGGGCCGGTACGAGCAGTACTTC
CDR3 protein: CASSYGGGRYEQYF
J gene: TRBJ2-7
clone size: -
CDR3 length: 14
V gene: TRBV6-6
D gene: -

CDR3 DNA: TGCGCCAGCAGCTTGAATGTAAGAACCTACGAGCAGTACTTC
CDR3 protein: CASSLNVRTYEQYF
J gene: TRBJ2-7
clone size: -
CDR3 length: 14
V gene: TRBV5-1
D gene: -

CDR3 DNA: TGTGCCAGCTCAGGAATTACAGGGGGCGCGTTCTCTGAAGCTTTCTTT
CDR3 protein: CASSGITGGAFSEAFF
J gene: TRBJ1-1
clone size: -
CDR3 length: 16
V gene: TRBV18
D gene: TRBD1

CDR3 DNA: TGTGCCAGCAGTGATAACAGGGCGAGGACCGGGGAGCTGTTTTTT
CDR3 protein: CASSDNRARTGELFF
J gene: TRBJ2-2
clone size: few
CDR3 length: 15
V gene: TRBV2
D gene: -

CDR3 DNA: TGCGCCAGCAGCCAAGGTTCAGGGAAAGGTCCAATCAATCAGCCCCAGCATTTT
CDR3 protein: CASSQGSGKGPINQPQHF
J gene: TRBJ1-5
clone size: once
CDR3 length: 18
V gene: TRBV4-1
D gene: -

CDR3 DNA: TGTGCCAGCACCTCTGGGGCCAACGTCCTGACTTTC
CDR3 protein: CASTSGANVLTF
J gene: TRBJ2-6
clone size: -
CDR3 length: 12
V gene: TRBV2
D gene: -

CDR3 DNA: TGCGCCAGCAGCTTGGGAGACAGTACAAATCAGCCCCAGCATTTT
CDR3 protein: CASSLGDSTNQPQHF
J gene: TRBJ1-5
clone size: once
CDR3 length: 15
V gene: TRBV5-1
D gene: -

CDR3 DNA: TGTGCCAGCAGTTTATGGCAGGAGTGGAATGAGCAGTTCTTC
CDR3 protein: CASSLWQEWNEQFF
J gene: TRBJ2-1
clone size: once
CDR3 length: 14
V gene: TRBV28
D gene: -

CDR3 DNA: TGTGCCAGCAGTACTACCCCAGGGTTCCCTTACGAGCAGTACTTC
CDR3 protein: CASSTTPGFPYEQYF
J gene: TRBJ2-7
clone size: -
CDR3 length: 15
V gene: TRBV28
D gene: -